The TCR beta chain described here comes from a study of T cells in Graves' hyperthyroidism and ophthalmopathy. Study-wide points: In simple terms, a model built on 13 V-J features told ophthalmopathy apart from stable hyperthyroidism.

Absence of ophthalmopathy progression within 18 months defined stable Graves' hyperthyroidism. Clinical symptoms, serum thyroxine, TRAb, thyroid ultrasound and orbital computed tomography informed diagnoses. Trimming stripped 2 bases from V and 4 bases from J, with 8 bases between. CDR3 length: 13 residues. RNA transcripts gave rise to amplified TCR beta CDR3 regions. First-round RT-PCR with HTBI primers amplified the TCR CDR3 region. MiXCR was run by TCRdb on the multiplex PCR reads, yielding one entry per CDR3 protein. The repertoire holds a few hundred thousand distinct CDR3 sequences, with roughly 19% as singletons. This clonotype has ten or more counts. The antigen remains undetermined.

Source material: blood. The rearrangement links TRBV12-3 or TRBV12-4 to TRBJ1-2; D is perhaps TRBD1 (6 bases). The clonotype was recovered from a woman between 18 and 29 years old with Graves' hyperthyroidism. This CDR3 reads CASSLQGTYGYTF. In nucleotides, the CDR3 is TGTGCCAGCAGTTTACAGGGGACCTATGGCTACACCTTC.